The present entry profiles one T cell receptor (beta chain) with its context. The data are from a study of blood T cell repertoires in COVID-19. About the study: The samples span acute and convalescent COVID-19 from the United States, Italy and Spain. The cDNA or gDNA used as material had been derived from T cells, B-cell-depleted T cells, or PBMCs.

A Seattle source enrolled patients during active infection and followed them longitudinally. Methods used by the authors: Nucleated cell number was recorded as an estimate derived from reference gene primer amplification. Assay: immunoSEQ multiplex PCR; the TCRdb copy retains only in-frame clones and omits some. V, J and clone size were drawn from that table, and D and trimming were deduced from the DNA. The sample has 120,000 to 150,000 clones; 88% are singletons. CDR1 and CDR2 from the germline V gene are MNHEY and SVGAGI. This CDR3 has 14 residues. V shed 5 bases and J 5 bases; nucleotides not matched to a gene: 6.

This clonotype originated in a human donor with COVID-19, enrolled during active disease. The donor label of this sample is uncertain. Sequenced input: peripheral blood. The chain recombines TRBV6-5 with TRBJ2-1; 7 bases match TRBD2. CDR3 residues: CASSLRRGDNEQFF. The DNA of the CDR3 is TGTGCCAGCAGTCTCCGTCGGGGGGACAATGAGCAGTTCTTC.